This TCR beta chain was profiled in a study of blood T cell repertoires in COVID-19. Study-wide context: Samples representing acute and convalescent COVID-19 were sourced from the United States, Italy and Spain.

The CDR3 length is 13 residues. Trimming cost V 5 bases and J 3 bases; bases outside gene matches: 3. Germline assignment: CDR1 MDHEN and CDR2 SYDVKM. Here immunoSEQ multiplex PCR was the method, and the copy in TCRdb shows in-frame clones only, minus some. The sample shows about 200,000 clones, about 85% of them seen only once. The source of this sequence is a woman aged 80 or over with acute or convalescent COVID-19. V usage is TRBV28 and J usage is TRBJ1-2; 7 bases are shared with TRBD1. The sequencing sample was made of peripheral blood. The CDR3 is CASSVGTDYGYTF. The CDR3 coding sequence is TGTGCCAGCAGTGTTGGGACAGACTATGGCTACACCTTC.